This T cell receptor beta chain was obtained from a study of blood T cell repertoires in COVID-19. Per the original methods: It was from reference gene primer amplification that nucleated cell counts were estimated. Method: immunoSEQ multiplex PCR; TCRdb's copy keeps in-frame clones and lacks some. V and J calls and clone size follow that table, whereas D and trimming were derived from the DNA. The sample lists about 400,000 clones; just under 90% were seen once. Sequencing was performed on PBMCs or T cells enriched from blood (not recorded which). This clonotype was sampled from a woman aged 45 to 65 who had recovered from COVID-19.

The CDR3 reads CASSDPGTAEKLFF. For the CDR3, the DNA is TGTGCCAGCAGTGACCCTGGGACAGCCGAAAAACTGTTTTTT. J is TRBJ1-4 and V is TRBV6-1; 7 bases agree with TRBD1. The CDR3 is made up of 14 amino acids. Germline V gives CDR1 MNHNS, CDR2 SASEGT. Trimming removed 3 bases from V and 8 bases from J; junction bases left unmatched: 6.